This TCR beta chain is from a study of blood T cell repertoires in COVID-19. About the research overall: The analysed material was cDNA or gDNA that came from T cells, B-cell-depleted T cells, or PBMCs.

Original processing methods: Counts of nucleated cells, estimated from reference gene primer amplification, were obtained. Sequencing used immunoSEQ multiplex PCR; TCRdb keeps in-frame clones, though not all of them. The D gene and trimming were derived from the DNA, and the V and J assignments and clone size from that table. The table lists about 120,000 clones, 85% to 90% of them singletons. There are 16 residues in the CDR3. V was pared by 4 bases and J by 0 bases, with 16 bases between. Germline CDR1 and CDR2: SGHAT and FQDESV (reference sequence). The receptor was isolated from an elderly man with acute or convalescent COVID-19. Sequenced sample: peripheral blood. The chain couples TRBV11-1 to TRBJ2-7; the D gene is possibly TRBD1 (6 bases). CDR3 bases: TGTGCCAGCAGCTCTCTAGGGGGACGGAACTCCTACGAGCAGTACTTC. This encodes CASSSLGGRNSYEQYF.